This T cell receptor (beta chain) is drawn from a study of shared clonotypes between healthy human individuals. General observations from the study: Rarefaction exposed incomplete sorted-subset sequencing despite large depth. On the whole, naive subsets had larger estimated richness than memory subsets had.

In the case of this clone: Its antigen is undetermined.

As defined, naive CD8 cells were CD45RO-negative and positively selected for CCR7, with terminally differentiated effector memory CD45RA+ cells excluded. The CDR3 spans 15 residues. Trimming took 1 base from V and 12 from J, leaving 19 bases between them. In germline, CDR1 is MGHRA, CDR2 YSYEKL. Evenly divided among several immunoSEQ plates was the genomic DNA of each subset. Sequenced by immunoSEQ multiplex PCR; TCRdb stores in-frame clones only, minus some. The sample includes approximately 600,000 clones, about 95% of them seen just once. The TCR originated in a woman aged 30 to 39 in good health. The gene calls are TRBV4-1 and TRBJ2-1; weak D call: TRBD1 (5 bases). The sequencing sample was made of naive CD8+ T cells sorted from blood. The chain's CDR3 is CASSQVLDIPTRQFF. For the CDR3, the DNA is TGCGCCAGCAGCCAAGTGCTGGACATCCCGACTCGGCAGTTCTTC.